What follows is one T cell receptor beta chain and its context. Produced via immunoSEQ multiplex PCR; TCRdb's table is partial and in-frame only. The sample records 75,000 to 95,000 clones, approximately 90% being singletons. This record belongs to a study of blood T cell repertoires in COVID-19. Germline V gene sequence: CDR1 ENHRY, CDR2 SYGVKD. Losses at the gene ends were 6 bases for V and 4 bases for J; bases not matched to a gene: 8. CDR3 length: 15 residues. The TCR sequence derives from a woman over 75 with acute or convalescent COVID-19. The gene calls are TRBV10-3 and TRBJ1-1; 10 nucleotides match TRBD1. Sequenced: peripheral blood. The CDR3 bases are TGTGCCATCAGCCCGGGACAGGGGCTGGGCACTGAAGCTTTCTTT. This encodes CAISPGQGLGTEAFF.